The entry that follows covers one T cell receptor beta chain sequence. The data belong to a study of T cells in Graves' hyperthyroidism and ophthalmopathy. Germline V gene sequence: CDR1 LGHDT, CDR2 YNNKEL (reference sequence). The CDR3 extends over 13 amino acids. V was shortened by 3 bases and J by 6 bases, with 8 bases between the two germline ends. Regions amplified from RNA transcripts were the TCR beta CDR3 regions. First-round RT-PCR of the TCR CDR3 relied on the HTBI primer set. TCRdb processed the multiplex PCR reads anew with MiXCR; each CDR3 protein has one entry. This table has 300,000 to 450,000 distinct CDR3 sequences, roughly 20% appearing once.

This TCR was sampled from a young man with Graves' ophthalmopathy. The sample was blood. J is TRBJ2-2 and V is TRBV3-1, with D uncertain. CDR3 sequence reads: CASSHNGAGELFF. The CDR3 coding sequence is TGTGCCAGCAGCCACAATGGCGCCGGGGAGCTGTTTTTT.